One and the same sample provided the 8 T cell receptor beta chains below, sequenced in a study of T cell clonality in common variable immunodeficiency. TCRdb's copy holds only in-frame clones and misses some; the assay was immunoSEQ multiplex PCR. Observed are roughly 79,000 clones, no singletons, with the top ten taking approximately 0.8%. Input material: peripheral blood mononuclear cells. All receptors come from a person between 18 and 70 years old in good health.

This clone was seen more than once but under ten times. The read comes to an end 3 residues before the CDR3 does, leaving the germline J gene to fill in the end. The rearrangement links TRBV11-2 to TRBJ2-2; D is ambiguous. CDR1 and CDR2 (germline): SGHAT, FQNNGV. V was pared by 7 bases and J by 2 bases, with 14 bases between. The CDR3 consists of 15 residues. The CDR3 spells CASTVGGANTGELFF. The part of the CDR3 DNA that was read is TGTGCCAGCACCGTAGGCGGAGCTAACACCGGGGAG.

This clone was seen repeatedly, ten times or more. The CDR3 goes on 3 residues after the read ends, and that part is filled in from the germline J gene. The chain has TRBV19 and TRBJ2-1, with 14 nucleotides matching TRBD2. The ends lost 5 bases at V and 4 bases at J; junction bases unmatched: 4. The CDR3 is 16 residues long. The V gene's germline CDR1 is LNHDA and CDR2 SQIVND (reference sequence). The CDR3 is CASSPRTSGGYNEQFF. The part of the CDR3 DNA that was read is TGTGCCAGTAGTCCCCGGACTAGCGGGGGGTACAATGAG. Combining the CDR3 with reference TRBV19 and TRBJ2-1 gives the whole variable domain DGGITQSPKYLFRKEGQNVTLSCEQNLNHDAMYWYRQDPGQGLRLIYYSQIVNDFQKGDIAEGYSVSREKKESFPLTVTSAQKNPTAFYLCASSPRTSGGYNEQFFGPGTRLTVL.

This clone was counted many times. The CDR3 loop is CASSTTGFQPQHF. The covered CDR3 bases are TGTGCCAGTAGTACAACAGGATTCCAGCCC. V and J are TRBV19 and TRBJ1-5, with D possibly matching TRBD1 (5 bases). The read ends 3 residues shy of where the CDR3 ends; the end is completed using the germline J gene. The germline CDR1 and CDR2 sequences are LNHDA and SQIVND (reference sequence). With 4 bases removed from V and 7 bases from J, the gap between germline ends came to 11 bases. The CDR3 contains 13 residues.

This clone has a count of ten or more. The read ends 3 residues shy of where the CDR3 ends; the end is completed using the germline J gene. The V and J genes are TRBV4-1 and TRBJ2-7, with 16 bases matching TRBD2. Germline CDR1 reads MGHRA; CDR2 reads YSYEKL. This CDR3 region has 18 residues. J was trimmed by 5 bases and V by 4 bases; bases with no gene match: 11. CDR3 bases read: TGCGCCAGCAGCCTCAACTCCGGGACTAGCGGGAGGGGCGACGAG. Translated, it gives CASSLNSGTSGRGDE. The full CDR3 is CASSLNSGTSGRGDEQYF.

This clone was found many times. The read ends 3 residues early relative to the CDR3; the germline J gene fills the gap. J is TRBJ1-3 and V is TRBV19; D gene unclear. Trimming stripped 6 bases from V and 1 base from J, with 13 bases between. CDR1 is LNHDA, CDR2 SQIVND, per germline (reference sequence). The CDR3 is 15 amino acids. The DNA read from the CDR3 is TGTGCCAGTAGCCCAGTCGGCGGTTCTGGAAACACC. Encoded protein: CASSPVGGSGNT. The full CDR3 reads CASSPVGGSGNTIYF.

In its sample, this clone was seen many times. The CDR3 extends 3 residues past the end of the read, so its final part is completed from the germline J gene. The chain combines TRBV11-2 with TRBJ2-7; 7 bases are shared with TRBD1. The CDR3 sequence is 15 residues long. CDR1 and CDR2 (germline): SGHAT, FQNNGV. V lost 5 bases, J lost 3 bases, and 10 bases stayed unmatched. CDR3 amino acids: CASSPSRGGLYEQYF. The CDR3 bases that were read are TGTGCCAGCAGCCCCTCGAGAGGGGGCCTCTACGAG.

This clone was picked up many times. The read finishes 3 residues shy of the CDR3 end, and the germline J gene is used to complete it. V usage is TRBV12-3 or TRBV12-4 and J usage is TRBJ2-1; D gene uncertain. The CDR3 runs 15 residues. Trimming stripped 0 bases from V and 6 bases from J, with 12 bases between. Incomplete CDR3 DNA: TGTGCCAGCAGTTTAGCGGGCTTTACCGCCAATGAG. Translating it yields CASSLAGFTANE. The complete CDR3 protein is CASSLAGFTANEQFF.

The table lists this clone with many counts. Coverage ceases 3 residues before the CDR3 finishes, and the germline J gene fills in the end. The rearrangement joins TRBV29-1 to TRBJ2-1, with TRBD2 identical over 9 bases. CDR1 and CDR2 from the germline V gene are SQVTM and ANQGSEA. The CDR3 is made up of 14 amino acids. The sequenced CDR3 bases are TGCAGTGACACCGGGACTAGCTCCGTCAATGAG. The encoded protein is CSDTGTSSVNE. The entire CDR3 sequence reads CSDTGTSSVNEQFF.